This T cell receptor beta chain was recovered during a study of cytomegalovirus exposure and HLA in healthy donors. Study results and caveats: Reportedly, TCR beta sequences accurately predicted HLA-A and HLA-B alleles in most subjects. The sole available immune exposure information was CMV serostatus.

From germline, CDR1 is MGHRA and CDR2 YSYEKL. The CDR3 is made up of 19 amino acids. J lost 4 bases, V lost 3 bases, and 15 bases had no gene match. Both 60 Vbeta primers and 13 Jbeta primers went into the PCR. Produced via immunoSEQ multiplex PCR; TCRdb's table is partial and in-frame only. The sample holds more than 150,000 clones, 65% to 90% seen once. Worth noting for this clone: Its antigen is as yet unknown.

The rearrangement uses TRBV4-1 and TRBJ2-2; TRBD2 matches 9 bases. This TCR derives from a girl aged 2-9 years in good health and CMV-seropositive. The specimen sequenced was PBMCs. CDR3: CASSQTASSAGGVTGELFF. CDR3 coding DNA: TGCGCCAGCAGCCAGACCGCCTCTTCAGCGGGAGGCGTCACCGGGGAGCTGTTTTTT.